A single sample gave rise to the 30 T cell receptor beta chains below, sequenced in a study of beta chain features in type 1 diabetes. Expressed TCRB transcripts were sequenced because the entire RNA isolate underwent reverse transcription. Profiled with immunoSEQ multiplex PCR; TCRdb holds only in-frame clones, not every one. The sample records 970,000 or so clones, 15% to 20% being singletons. The sample taken for sequencing was naive CD4+ T cells from blood. All receptors derive from a woman under 30 in good health.

The chain links TRBV5-1 to TRBJ2-7, with unresolved D. Trimming removed 0 bases at V and 5 bases at J, with 9 bases between. The length of the CDR3 is 13 residues. CDR1 is SGHRS, CDR2 YFSETQ, per germline. The CDR3 DNA is TGCGCCAGCAGCTTGGTTCGTCAGCACGAGCAGTACTTC. It is translated as CASSLVRQHEQYF.

The rearrangement uses TRBV5-8 and TRBJ2-2; D unresolved. With 4 bases removed from V and 5 bases from J, the gap between germline ends came to 9 bases. CDR1 and CDR2 from the germline V gene are SGHTS and YDEGEE. The CDR3 totals 13 residues. The chain's CDR3 is CASSPWLTGELFF. DNA for the CDR3: TGTGCCAGCAGCCCCTGGTTGACCGGGGAGCTGTTTTTT.

This rearrangement joins TRBV2 to TRBJ2-2; perhaps TRBD2 as D (7 bases). Germline loops: CDR1 SNHLY, CDR2 FYNNEI. The CDR3 covers 15 residues. V lost 3 bases, J lost 4 bases, and 12 bases lay in between. In DNA form, the CDR3 reads TGTGCCAGCAGTGATGGGGGGGCGCTCACCGGGGAGCTGTTTTTT. Amino acid sequence: CASSDGGALTGELFF.

The J gene is TRBJ2-6, the V gene TRBV4-1, with D possibly matching TRBD2 (6 bases). V gave up 4 bases and J gave up 0 bases, with 16 bases separating them. The CDR3 runs 18 residues. Per germline, CDR1 MGHRA and CDR2 YSYEKL. CDR3 residues: CASSLGTWTSSGANVLTF. CDR3 bases: TGCGCCAGCAGCCTTGGGACTTGGACATCCTCTGGGGCCAACGTCCTGACTTTC.

This clone turned up a few times. The V call is TRBV2, the J call TRBJ2-7, with TRBD2 matching over 10 bases. Trimming at V came to 2 bases and at J to 2 bases, leaving 0 bases not matched to a gene. This CDR3 has 14 amino acids. Germline V gene lookup returns CDR1 SNHLY and CDR2 FYNNEI. CDR3 amino acids: CASSETSGTYEQYF. In nucleotides, the CDR3 is TGTGCCAGCAGTGAAACTAGCGGGACCTACGAGCAGTACTTC.

This clone has only a few counts. This chain joins TRBV7-2 and TRBJ2-1; the match to TRBD2 covers 14 bases. Germline V CDR1 and CDR2: SGHTA, FQGNSA. V dropped 8 bases and J dropped 10; count of bases not matched to a gene: 10. The CDR3 length is 15 residues. The chain's CDR3 is CASGPGTSGSKEQFF. CDR3 DNA sequence: TGTGCCAGCGGCCCCGGGACTAGCGGGAGTAAAGAGCAGTTCTTC.

The chain has TRBV29-1 and TRBJ2-7, with D uncertain. The length of the CDR3 is 16 residues. From germline, CDR1 is SQVTM and CDR2 ANQGSEA. Trimming cost V 6 bases and J 1 base, with 22 bases left between them. CDR3 sequence reads: CSVYKIVPLGSYEQYF. The DNA of the CDR3 is TGCAGCGTATACAAGATTGTACCATTGGGTTCCTACGAGCAGTACTTC.

V gene TRBV7-9 combines with J gene TRBJ2-3; perhaps D is TRBD1 or TRBD2 (5 bases each). V lost 7 bases, J lost 4 bases, and 21 bases lay in between. The germline V gene has CDR1 SEHNR and CDR2 FQNEAQ (reference sequence). The CDR3 is 16 residues long. CDR3 sequence: CASTPRAQGVSDTQYF. CDR3 coding DNA: TGTGCCAGCACACCCAGGGCCCAGGGAGTATCAGATACGCAGTATTTT.

This clone was observed a few times. J is TRBJ1-1 and V is TRBV7-2, with D possibly TRBD1 on 6 matching bases. The CDR3 loop spans 16 amino acids. With 1 base removed from V and 5 bases from J, the gap between germline ends came to 17 bases. Germline CDR1 and CDR2: SGHTA and FQGNSA. The DNA of the CDR3 is TGTGCCAGCAGCTTAGACAGGGCGGTCCGAAGGACTGAAGCTTTCTTT. Translated, it gives CASSLDRAVRRTEAFF.

This rearrangement joins TRBV6-5 to TRBJ1-2; D may be TRBD1 (5 bases). CDR1 is MNHEY, CDR2 SVGAGI, per germline. Between the trimmed V and J ends, which lost 2 bases and 4 bases, there was a span of 11 bases. The CDR3 totals 14 residues. CDR3 coding DNA: TGTGCCAGCAGTTACGATTCCGGGGGCTATGGCTACACCTTC. Encoded protein: CASSYDSGGYGYTF.

The chain recombines TRBV2 with TRBJ2-1; TRBD2 agrees at 9 bases. Germline trimming cut 4 bases from V and 5 bases from J; bases unmatched to any gene: 12. Looked up from germline, CDR1 is SNHLY and CDR2 is FYNNEI. The CDR3 sequence is 17 residues long. CDR3 protein: CASSGLLTSGANNEQFF. In nucleotides, the CDR3 is TGTGCCAGCAGTGGGTTATTGACTAGCGGAGCTAACAATGAGCAGTTCTTC. The complete variable domain, with remaining parts taken from reference TRBV2 and TRBJ2-1, reads EPEVTQTPSHQVTQMGQEVILRCVPISNHLYFYWYRQILGQKVEFLVSFYNNEISEKSEIFDDQFSVERPDGSNFTLKIRSTKLEDSAMYFCASSGLLTSGANNEQFFGPGTRLTVL.

This clone has a handful of counts. The same CDR3 can be traced to other DNA sequences in this sample. The V and J genes are TRBV18 and TRBJ2-5, with no clear D. This CDR3 contains 13 residues. Germline assignment: CDR1 KGHSH and CDR2 LQKENI. The V end was cut by 2 bases, the J end by 1 base, with 5 bases between. The CDR3 is CASSPVSQETQYF. The CDR3 coding sequence is TGTGCCAGCTCACCAGTCAGCCAAGAGACCCAGTACTTC.

This clone was counted only a few times. The gene calls are TRBV18 and TRBJ1-1; D not certain. This CDR3 has 15 residues. V was cut by 2 bases and J by 3 bases, with 13 bases left in between. The germline gives CDR1 KGHSH, CDR2 LQKENI. The CDR3 is CASSPVQFWDTEAFF. The CDR3 nucleotides are TGTGCCAGCTCACCAGTTCAGTTTTGGGACACTGAAGCTTTCTTT.

This clone was found a few times. V and J are TRBV21-1 and TRBJ2-2; the D call in the table, TRBD2, was not verified against the DNA. TRBV21-1 is a known pseudogene. The CDR3 length is 15 residues. CDR3 residues: CASTGTSGNTGELFF. The CDR3 DNA sequence: TGTGCCAGCACGGGGACTAGCGGGAACACCGGGGAGCTGTTTTTT.

The rearrangement links TRBV6-5 to TRBJ2-1, with a tentative D call TRBD1 (5 bases). The CDR3 totals 16 residues. V gave up 2 bases and J gave up 4 bases, with 15 bases separating them. Germline V gene sequence: CDR1 MNHEY, CDR2 SVGAGI. The CDR3 here is CASSYRDGKGYNEQFF. As DNA, the CDR3 is TGTGCCAGCAGTTACCGAGATGGGAAGGGGTACAATGAGCAGTTCTTC.

This rearrangement joins TRBV18 to TRBJ2-5; D unclear. V lost 0 bases and J lost 4, with 12 bases in between. The germline CDR1 and CDR2 sequences are KGHSH and LQKENI. The CDR3 spans 15 residues. The CDR3 DNA reads as TGTGCCAGCTCACCACCATCTGGGGTCCGAGAGACCCAGTACTTC. Its translation is CASSPPSGVRETQYF.

There are a few counts of this clone. This sequence joins TRBV13 and TRBJ2-5, with D perhaps matching TRBD2 (6 bases). The J call may not be correct, given that the DNA end is closer to TRBJ2-7. This CDR3 region has 15 residues. Germline V lookup: CDR1 PRHDT, CDR2 FYEKMQ (reference sequence). The CDR3: CASSLAAGRSYEQYF. DNA of the CDR3: TGTGCCAGCAGCTTAGCCGCGGGACGCTCCTACGAGCAGTACTTC.

This clone is a singleton in its sample. The CDR3 loop reads CASSLGVGNSYEQYF. Here the CDR3 DNA reads TGTGCCAGCAGCTTAGGGGTCGGAAACTCCTACGAGCAGTACTTC. The chain couples TRBV7-3 to TRBJ2-7, with D unresolved. CDR1 and CDR2 from the germline V gene are SGHTA and FQGTGA. There are 15 residues in the CDR3. Trimming shortened V by 2 bases and J by 0 bases, and 11 bases separated the two germline ends.

As to this clone: The same CDR3 arises from other DNA sequences in this sample as well. The CDR3 reads CSARSGQPQHF. The CDR3, as DNA: TGCAGTGCTAGATCCGGCCAGCCCCAGCATTTT. The rearrangement uses TRBV20-1 and TRBJ1-5; the D is unclear. The CDR3 runs 11 residues. The V gene's germline CDR1 is DFQATT and CDR2 SNEGSKA (reference sequence). The ends were cut back, 2 bases at V and 7 bases at J, with 6 bases in the middle.

The CDR3 reads CSVAKQGLDTEAFF. DNA of the CDR3: TGCAGCGTTGCAAAACAGGGCCTAGACACTGAAGCTTTCTTT. The genes are TRBV29-1 and TRBJ1-1; tentative D call: TRBD1 (6 bases). Germline V gene lookup returns CDR1 SQVTM and CDR2 ANQGSEA. The CDR3 contains 14 residues. The V end lost 4 bases, the J end lost 3 bases, and 15 bases lay between the germline ends.

The chain joins TRBV7-9 to TRBJ1-2, with a weak D call TRBD1 (5 bases). Per the germline V gene, CDR1 is SEHNR and CDR2 is FQNEAQ (reference sequence). V was trimmed by 5 bases and J by 2 bases, leaving 9 bases between them. The CDR3 runs 13 residues. The DNA for the CDR3 is TGTGCCAGCAGCCCAGGGAACAACTATGGCTACACCTTC. It translates to CASSPGNNYGYTF.

This clone has more than one count but fewer than ten. This chain links TRBV10-2 with TRBJ2-1; D may correspond to TRBD1 or TRBD2 (5 bases each). CDR3 length equals 12 residues. Germline-derived CDR1 and CDR2 are WSHSY and SAAADI. The V gene lost 2 bases and the J gene lost 12 bases, with 11 bases spanning the gap. CDR3 loop: CASSEVAGGQFF. DNA of the CDR3: TGCGCCAGCAGTGAGGTAGCTGGGGGGCAGTTCTTC.

In regard to this clone: The sample carries other DNA sequences with the same CDR3. The rearrangement links TRBV18 to TRBJ2-7; D might be TRBD1 or TRBD2, each matching 5 bases. Germline V gives CDR1 KGHSH, CDR2 LQKENI. V lost 3 bases to trimming and J lost 0 bases, with 9 bases between them. The CDR3 loop spans 14 amino acids. CDR3 loop: CASSPRGSSYEQYF. DNA for the CDR3: TGTGCCAGCTCACCCCGGGGCAGCTCCTACGAGCAGTACTTC.

V is TRBV9 and J is TRBJ2-1; 10 bases match TRBD2. Germline CDR1 is SGDLS and CDR2 is YYNGEE. The V and J ends lost 3 bases and 0 bases, in that order; junction bases with no gene match: 3. This CDR3 contains 16 residues. CDR3 in DNA: TGTGCCAGCAGCGGAGCGGGAGGGAGCTCCTACAATGAGCAGTTCTTC. As protein: CASSGAGGSSYNEQFF.

CDR3: CASSLATPSEARRGTDTQYF. The CDR3 DNA follows: TGCGCCAGCAGCTTGGCCACCCCTAGCGAAGCTAGAAGGGGCACAGATACGCAGTATTTT. V is TRBV5-1 and J is TRBJ2-3, with a weak D call TRBD2 (6 bases). The CDR3 extends over 20 amino acids. Per germline, CDR1 SGHRS and CDR2 YFSETQ. With 0 bases removed from V and 1 base from J, the gap between germline ends came to 24 bases.

V gene TRBV7-3 combines with J gene TRBJ2-3; 7 nucleotides agree with TRBD2. V trimming: 2 bases; J trimming: 4 bases; junction bases outside the gene matches: 9. Germline CDR1 reads SGHTA; CDR2 reads FQGTGA. The CDR3 sequence is 16 residues long. The CDR3 DNA sequence: TGTGCCAGCAGCTTACGGGGACTACCTAGCGCAGATACGCAGTATTTT. It specifies CASSLRGLPSADTQYF.

This chain joins TRBV7-2 and TRBJ1-4; D remains unclear. The CDR3 loop spans 14 amino acids. V was trimmed by 4 bases and J by 1 base, leaving 7 bases between them. Germline CDR1 and CDR2: SGHTA and FQGNSA. The CDR3 sequence: CASSSRETNEKLFF. CDR3 bases: TGTGCCAGCAGCTCCCGCGAAACTAATGAAAAACTGTTTTTT.

This clone has more than one count but fewer than ten. The genes are TRBV5-5 and TRBJ1-1; 10 bases match TRBD1. V was clipped by 4 bases and J by 5 bases; unmatched bases: 5. The CDR3 is 14 amino acids. CDR1 SGHKS and CDR2 YYEKEE come from the germline V gene (reference sequence). The CDR3 region has the DNA TGTGCCAGCAGCCCGGGACAGGGGTGGACTGAAGCTTTCTTT. Translated: CASSPGQGWTEAFF.

This clone was seen a handful of times. The rearrangement uses TRBV9 and TRBJ2-2; D not resolved. CDR1 and CDR2 from the germline V gene are SGDLS and YYNGEE. The CDR3 runs to 14 residues. Trimming stripped 6 bases from V and 6 bases from J, with 15 bases between. CDR3 sequence: CASKSRAVAGELFF. The DNA for the CDR3 is TGTGCCAGCAAGAGCCGTGCGGTGGCCGGGGAGCTGTTTTTT.

The rearrangement uses TRBV7-9 and TRBJ2-1; D might be TRBD1 (6 bases). Germline lookup yields CDR1 SEHNR and CDR2 FQNEAQ (reference sequence). This CDR3 spans 13 amino acids. V was pared by 4 bases and J by 9 bases, with 13 bases between. The CDR3 bases are TGTGCCAGCAGCTCGCCCGACAGGCGTGAGCAGTTCTTC. Its protein is CASSSPDRREQFF.